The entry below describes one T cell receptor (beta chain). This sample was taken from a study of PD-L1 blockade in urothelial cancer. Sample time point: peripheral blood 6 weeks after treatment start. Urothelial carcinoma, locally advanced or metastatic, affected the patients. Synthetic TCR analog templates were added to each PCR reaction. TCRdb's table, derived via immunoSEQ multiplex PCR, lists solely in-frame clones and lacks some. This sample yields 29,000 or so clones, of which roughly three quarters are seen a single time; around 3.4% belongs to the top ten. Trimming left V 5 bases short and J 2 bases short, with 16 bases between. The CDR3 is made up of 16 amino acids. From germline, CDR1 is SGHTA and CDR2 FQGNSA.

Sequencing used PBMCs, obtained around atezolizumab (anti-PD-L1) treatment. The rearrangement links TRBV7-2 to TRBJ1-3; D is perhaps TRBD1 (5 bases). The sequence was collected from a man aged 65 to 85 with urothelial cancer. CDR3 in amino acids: CASSPQPPGAGNTIYF. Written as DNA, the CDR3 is TGTGCCAGCAGCCCCCAACCTCCGGGGGCTGGAAACACCATATATTTT.